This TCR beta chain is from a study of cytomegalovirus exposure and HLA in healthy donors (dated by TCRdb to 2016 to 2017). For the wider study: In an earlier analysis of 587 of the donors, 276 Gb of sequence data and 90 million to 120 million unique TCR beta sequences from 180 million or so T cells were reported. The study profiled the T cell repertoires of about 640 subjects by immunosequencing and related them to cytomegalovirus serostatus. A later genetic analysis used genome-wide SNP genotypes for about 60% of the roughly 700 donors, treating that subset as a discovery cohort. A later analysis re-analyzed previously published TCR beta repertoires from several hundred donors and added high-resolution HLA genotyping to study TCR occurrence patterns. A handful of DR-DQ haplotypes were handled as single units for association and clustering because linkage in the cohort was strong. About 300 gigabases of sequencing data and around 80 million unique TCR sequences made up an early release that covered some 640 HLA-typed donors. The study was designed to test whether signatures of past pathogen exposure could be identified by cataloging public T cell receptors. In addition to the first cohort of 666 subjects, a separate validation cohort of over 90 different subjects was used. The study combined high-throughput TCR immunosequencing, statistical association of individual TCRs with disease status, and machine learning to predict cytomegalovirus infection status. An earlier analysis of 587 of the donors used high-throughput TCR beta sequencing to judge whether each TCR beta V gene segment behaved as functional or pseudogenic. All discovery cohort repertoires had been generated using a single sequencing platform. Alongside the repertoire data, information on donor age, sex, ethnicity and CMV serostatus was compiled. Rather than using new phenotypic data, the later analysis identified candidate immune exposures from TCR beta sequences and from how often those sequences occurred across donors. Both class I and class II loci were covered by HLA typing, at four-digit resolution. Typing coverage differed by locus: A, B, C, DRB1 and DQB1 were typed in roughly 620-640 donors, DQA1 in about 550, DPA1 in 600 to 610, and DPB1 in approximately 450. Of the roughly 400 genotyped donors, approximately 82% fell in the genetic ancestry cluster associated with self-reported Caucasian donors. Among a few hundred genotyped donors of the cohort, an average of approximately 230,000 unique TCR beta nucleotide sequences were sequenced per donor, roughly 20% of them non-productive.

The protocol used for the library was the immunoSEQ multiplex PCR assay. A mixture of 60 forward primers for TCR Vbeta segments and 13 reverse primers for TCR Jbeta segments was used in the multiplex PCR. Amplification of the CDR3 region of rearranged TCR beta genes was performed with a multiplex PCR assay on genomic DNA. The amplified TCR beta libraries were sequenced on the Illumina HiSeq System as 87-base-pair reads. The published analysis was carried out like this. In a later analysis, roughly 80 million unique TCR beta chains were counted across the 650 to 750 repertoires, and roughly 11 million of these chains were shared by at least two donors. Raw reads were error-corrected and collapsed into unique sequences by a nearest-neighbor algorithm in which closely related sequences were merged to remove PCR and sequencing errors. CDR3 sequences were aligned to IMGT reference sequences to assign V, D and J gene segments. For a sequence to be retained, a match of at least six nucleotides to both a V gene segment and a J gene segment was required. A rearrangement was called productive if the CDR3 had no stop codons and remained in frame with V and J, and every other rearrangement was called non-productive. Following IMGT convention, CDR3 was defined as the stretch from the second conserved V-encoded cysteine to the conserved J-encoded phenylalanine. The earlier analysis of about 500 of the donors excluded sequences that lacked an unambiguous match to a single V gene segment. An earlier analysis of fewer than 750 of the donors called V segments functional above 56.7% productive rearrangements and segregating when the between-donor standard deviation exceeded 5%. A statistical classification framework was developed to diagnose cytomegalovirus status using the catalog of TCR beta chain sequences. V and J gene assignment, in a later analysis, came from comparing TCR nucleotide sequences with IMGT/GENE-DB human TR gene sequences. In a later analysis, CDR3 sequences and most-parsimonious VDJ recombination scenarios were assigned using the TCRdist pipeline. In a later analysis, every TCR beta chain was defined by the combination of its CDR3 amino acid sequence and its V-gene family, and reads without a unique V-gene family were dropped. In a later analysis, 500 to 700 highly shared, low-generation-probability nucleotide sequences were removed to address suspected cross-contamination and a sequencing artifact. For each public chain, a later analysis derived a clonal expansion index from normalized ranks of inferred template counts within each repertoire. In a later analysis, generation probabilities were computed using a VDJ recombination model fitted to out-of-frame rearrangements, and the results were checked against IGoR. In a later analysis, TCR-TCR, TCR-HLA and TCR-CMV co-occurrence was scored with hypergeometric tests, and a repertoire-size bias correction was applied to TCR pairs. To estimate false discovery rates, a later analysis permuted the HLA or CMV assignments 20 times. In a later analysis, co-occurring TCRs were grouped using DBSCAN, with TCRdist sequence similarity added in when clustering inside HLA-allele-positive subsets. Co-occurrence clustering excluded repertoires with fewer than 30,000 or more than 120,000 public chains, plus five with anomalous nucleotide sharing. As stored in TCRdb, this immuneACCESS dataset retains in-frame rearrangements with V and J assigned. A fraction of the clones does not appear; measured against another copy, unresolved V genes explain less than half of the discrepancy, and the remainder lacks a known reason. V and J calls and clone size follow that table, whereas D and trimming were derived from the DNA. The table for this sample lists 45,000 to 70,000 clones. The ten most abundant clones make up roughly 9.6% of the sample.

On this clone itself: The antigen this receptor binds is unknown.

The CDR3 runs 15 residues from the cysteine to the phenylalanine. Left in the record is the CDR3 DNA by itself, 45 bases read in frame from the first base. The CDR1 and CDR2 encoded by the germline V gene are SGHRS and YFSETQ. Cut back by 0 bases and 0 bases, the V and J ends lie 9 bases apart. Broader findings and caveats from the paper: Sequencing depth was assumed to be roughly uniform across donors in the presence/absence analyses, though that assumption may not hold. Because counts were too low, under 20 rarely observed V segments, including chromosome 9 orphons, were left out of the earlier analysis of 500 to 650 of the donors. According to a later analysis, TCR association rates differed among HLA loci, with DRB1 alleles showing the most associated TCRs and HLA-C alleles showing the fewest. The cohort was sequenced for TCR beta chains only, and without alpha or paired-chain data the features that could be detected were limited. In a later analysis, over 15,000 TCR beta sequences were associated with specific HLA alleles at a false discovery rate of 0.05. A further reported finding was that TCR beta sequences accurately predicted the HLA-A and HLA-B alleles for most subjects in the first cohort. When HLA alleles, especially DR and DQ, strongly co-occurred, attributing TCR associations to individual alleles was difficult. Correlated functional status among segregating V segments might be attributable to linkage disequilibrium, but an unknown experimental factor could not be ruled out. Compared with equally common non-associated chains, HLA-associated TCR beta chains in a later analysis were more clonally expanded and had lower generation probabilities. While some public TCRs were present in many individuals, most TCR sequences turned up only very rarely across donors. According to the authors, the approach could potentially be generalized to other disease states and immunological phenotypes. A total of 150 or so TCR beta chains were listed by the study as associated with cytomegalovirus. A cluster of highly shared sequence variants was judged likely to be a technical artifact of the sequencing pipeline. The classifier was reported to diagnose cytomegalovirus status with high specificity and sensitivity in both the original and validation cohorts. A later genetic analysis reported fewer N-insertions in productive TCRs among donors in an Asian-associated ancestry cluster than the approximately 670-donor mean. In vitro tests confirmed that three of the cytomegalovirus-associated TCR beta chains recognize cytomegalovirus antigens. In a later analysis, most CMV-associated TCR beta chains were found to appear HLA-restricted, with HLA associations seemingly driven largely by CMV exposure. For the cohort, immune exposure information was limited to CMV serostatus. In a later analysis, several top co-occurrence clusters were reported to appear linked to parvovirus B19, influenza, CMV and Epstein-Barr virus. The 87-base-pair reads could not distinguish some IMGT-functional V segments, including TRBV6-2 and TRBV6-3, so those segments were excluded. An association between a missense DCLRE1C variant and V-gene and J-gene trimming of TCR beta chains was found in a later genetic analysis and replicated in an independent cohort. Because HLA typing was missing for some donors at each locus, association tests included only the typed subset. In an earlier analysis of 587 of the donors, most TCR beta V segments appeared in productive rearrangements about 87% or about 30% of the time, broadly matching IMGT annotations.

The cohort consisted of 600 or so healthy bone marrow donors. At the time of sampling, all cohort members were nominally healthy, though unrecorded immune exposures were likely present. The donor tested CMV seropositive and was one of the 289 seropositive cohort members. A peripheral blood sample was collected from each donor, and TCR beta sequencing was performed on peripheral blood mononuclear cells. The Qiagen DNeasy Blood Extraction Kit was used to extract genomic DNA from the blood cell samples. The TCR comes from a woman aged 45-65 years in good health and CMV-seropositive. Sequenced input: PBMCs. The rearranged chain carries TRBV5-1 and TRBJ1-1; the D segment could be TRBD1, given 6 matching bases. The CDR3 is CASSLEDSMNTEAFF. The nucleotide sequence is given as TGCGCCAGCAGCTTGGAGGACAGTATGAACACTGAAGCTTTCTTT.